What follows are 16 T cell receptor beta chains derived from one specimen sequenced in a study of blood T cells in healthy people across ages. For the second PCR, which ran for about 6 to 11 cycles, a sample-barcoded 5' primer and a J-beta primer mix were used. TCRdb redid the calling of the 5' RACE reads with MiXCR, one entry per CDR3 protein. Of about 830,000 distinct CDR3 sequences listed, less than 80% were seen once; the top ten hold about 27%. Sequenced material: blood. These receptors were taken from a man aged 25-40 years in good health.

V usage is TRBV27 and J usage is TRBJ1-6, with 9 bases fitting TRBD1. The V gene end was trimmed by 4 bases and the J gene end by 8 bases; junction bases not matched to a gene: 3. Germline values: CDR1 MNHEY, CDR2 SMNVEV (reference sequence). The CDR3 runs to 14 residues. CDR3 region: CASSSGTGYSPLHF. The CDR3 region has the DNA TGTGCCAGCAGTTCCGGGACAGGGTATTCACCCCTCCACTTT.

The chain uses TRBV10-2 and TRBJ2-1; tentative D call: TRBD2 (6 bases). Trimming took off 2 bases at V and 0 bases at J, with 11 bases between the two ends. The CDR3 is made up of 16 amino acids. In germline, CDR1 is WSHSY, CDR2 SAAADI. Here the CDR3 DNA reads TGCGCCAGCAGTGAGCATCGGGGGAGCTCCTACAATGAGCAGTTCTTC. Translation: CASSEHRGSSYNEQFF.

The chain couples TRBV7-2 to TRBJ2-1, with D perhaps TRBD1 (6 bases). CDR3 length: 17 amino acids. CDR1 and CDR2 from the germline V gene are SGHTA and FQGNSA. V was clipped by 1 base and J by 3 bases, with 16 bases between them. CDR3 amino acids: CASSLGYGGLLYNEQFF. CDR3 DNA: TGTGCCAGCAGCTTAGGCTATGGGGGCCTGCTCTACAATGAGCAGTTCTTC.

Only a few counts were recorded for this clonotype. The rearrangement uses TRBV29-1 and TRBJ2-1; D gene uncertain. The germline V and J ends were trimmed by 7 bases and 0 bases, with 10 bases remaining between them. Germline V CDR1 and CDR2: SQVTM, ANQGSEA. This CDR3 comprises 13 residues. DNA for the CDR3: TGCAGCGGATCCACAGCCTCCTACAATGAGCAGTTCTTC. This translates into CSGSTASYNEQFF.

The chain employs TRBV29-1 and TRBJ1-5, with no clear D. Germline V gene lookup returns CDR1 SQVTM and CDR2 ANQGSEA. Deletions cut 6 bases from V and 6 bases from J, with 18 bases between. This CDR3 is built from 14 residues. This chain's CDR3 is CSVGEAGVGQPQHF. The CDR3 nucleotides are TGCAGCGTAGGAGAGGCTGGGGTGGGTCAGCCCCAGCATTTT.

The chain combines TRBV7-2 with TRBJ2-7, with 8 nucleotides matching TRBD2. Germline values: CDR1 SGHTA, CDR2 FQGNSA. After removal of 5 bases from V and 4 bases from J, the junction contained 10 bases not matched to a gene. CDR3 length: 15 residues. Here the CDR3 reads CASSPDSGVDYEQYF. The CDR3 DNA reads TGTGCCAGCAGCCCGGATAGCGGGGTGGATTACGAGCAGTACTTC.

The rearrangement joins TRBV29-1 to TRBJ2-7; D might be TRBD2 (6 bases). Deletions cut 3 bases from V and 0 bases from J, with 15 bases between. CDR1 and CDR2 (germline): SQVTM, ANQGSEA. The CDR3 sequence is 15 residues long. The CDR3 coding sequence is TGCAGCGTTGATGGCGGGGAGGCGGCCTCCTACGAGCAGTACTTC. It yields the protein CSVDGGEAASYEQYF.

V usage is TRBV9 and J usage is TRBJ2-4; D possibly corresponds to TRBD1 (5 bases). The CDR3 is 17 residues long. V lost 4 bases and J lost 3, with 20 bases in between. The V gene's germline CDR1 is SGDLS and CDR2 YYNGEE. The CDR3 is CASSPPLVRVVKNIQYF. DNA for the CDR3: TGTGCCAGCAGCCCCCCGCTCGTCAGGGTCGTCAAAAACATTCAGTACTTC.

The chain combines TRBV5-1 with TRBJ2-1, with 10 bases aligning to TRBD1. The CDR3 length is 14 residues. Trimming at V came to 5 bases and at J to 8 bases, leaving 7 bases not matched to a gene. Germline loops: CDR1 SGHRS, CDR2 YFSETQ. The CDR3 DNA follows: TGCGCCAGCAGTTTAGGACAGGGGGTGGATGAGCAGTTCTTC. This translates into CASSLGQGVDEQFF. The full variable domain, rest sourced from reference TRBV5-1 and TRBJ2-1, is KAGVTQTPRYLIKTRGQQVTLSCSPISGHRSVSWYQQTPGQGLQFLFEYFSETQRNKGNFPGRFSGRQFSNSRSEMNVSTLELGDSALYLCASSLGQGVDEQFFGPGTRLTVL.

In nucleotides, the CDR3 is TGTGCCAGCAGCTGGTTTCACAGAATGAACACTGAAGCTTTCTTT. Its protein is CASSWFHRMNTEAFF. The rearrangement joins TRBV5-5 to TRBJ1-1; D unclear. V lost 3 bases and J 0 bases, leaving 12 bases between the germline ends. In germline, CDR1 is SGHKS, CDR2 YYEKEE (reference sequence). The CDR3 is made up of 15 amino acids.

The rearrangement links TRBV29-1 to TRBJ2-5; TRBD1 aligns across 10 bases. The CDR3 covers 13 residues. V was pared by 5 bases and J by 4 bases, with 4 bases of the junction left unmatched. The germline V gene has CDR1 SQVTM and CDR2 ANQGSEA. In DNA, the CDR3 is TGCAGCGTTACCGGGACAGGGGTAGAGACCCAGTACTTC. As protein: CSVTGTGVETQYF.

The chain has TRBV9 and TRBJ1-6; TRBD1 is a possible D gene (5 bases). Per the germline V gene, CDR1 is SGDLS and CDR2 is YYNGEE. This CDR3 region has 15 residues. V gave up 0 bases and J gave up 7 bases, with 11 bases separating them. CDR3 coding DNA: TGTGCCAGCAGCGTAGACGGGGGTTTGAATTCACCCCTCCACTTT. It codes for CASSVDGGLNSPLHF.

A note on this clonotype: At one end the junction does not follow the germline gene, possibly because of a read error. The V and J genes are TRBV24-1 and TRBJ2-2; D is uncertain. Germline-derived CDR1 and CDR2 are KGHDR and SFDVKD. This CDR3 contains 13 residues. The CDR3 reads CATSDFNAGELFF. In nucleotides, the CDR3 is TGCGCCACCAGTGATTTTAATGCCGGGGAGCTGTTTTTT.

The rearrangement links TRBV28 to TRBJ2-7; 10 nucleotides match TRBD1. This CDR3 has 15 residues. Germline values: CDR1 MDHEN, CDR2 SYDVKM. With V trimmed by 0 bases and J by 6 bases, 5 bases remained unmatched. In DNA, the CDR3 is TGTGCCAGCAGTTTATGCAGGGACAGGGGATGCGAGCAGTACTTC. It encodes CASSLCRDRGCEQYF.

This clonotype was seen a few times. The chain combines TRBV2 with TRBJ2-7; D possibly matches TRBD1 or TRBD2 (5 bases each). The V gene lost 0 bases and the J gene lost 2 bases, with 14 bases spanning the gap. Germline lookup yields CDR1 SNHLY and CDR2 FYNNEI. CDR3 length: 16 amino acids. CDR3 loop: CASSEALRDPPYEQYF. The CDR3 DNA sequence: TGTGCCAGCAGTGAAGCGCTCCGGGACCCTCCCTACGAGCAGTACTTC.

The chain carries TRBV10-3 and TRBJ2-7; 7 positions agree with TRBD2. The V gene's germline CDR1 is ENHRY and CDR2 SYGVKD. Trimming at V came to 4 bases and at J to 3 bases, leaving 6 bases not matched to a gene. The CDR3 covers 14 residues. The CDR3 spells CAISGGLDHYEQYF. The CDR3 nucleotides read TGTGCCATCAGTGGAGGACTAGATCACTACGAGCAGTACTTC.